The clone carrying this T cell receptor beta chain has just a few counts. These data belong to a study of blood T cell repertoires in COVID-19. The germline CDR1 and CDR2 sequences are MNHEY and SVGAGI. The CDR3 has 13 amino acids. The V and J ends lost 6 bases and 3 bases, in that order; junction bases with no gene match: 4. The method was immunoSEQ multiplex PCR; TCRdb's version includes in-frame clones alone and lacks a portion of them. The sample carries around 190,000 clones, roughly 80% recorded once. The chain carries TRBV6-5 and TRBJ2-7; 8 bases are a match to TRBD1. The sequence came from a woman aged 70-85 years with COVID-19, enrolled during active disease. Sequenced material: peripheral blood. The CDR3 region has the DNA TGTGCCAGCAGGGGGACAGGATTCTACGAGCAGTACTTC. This gives the protein CASRGTGFYEQYF.